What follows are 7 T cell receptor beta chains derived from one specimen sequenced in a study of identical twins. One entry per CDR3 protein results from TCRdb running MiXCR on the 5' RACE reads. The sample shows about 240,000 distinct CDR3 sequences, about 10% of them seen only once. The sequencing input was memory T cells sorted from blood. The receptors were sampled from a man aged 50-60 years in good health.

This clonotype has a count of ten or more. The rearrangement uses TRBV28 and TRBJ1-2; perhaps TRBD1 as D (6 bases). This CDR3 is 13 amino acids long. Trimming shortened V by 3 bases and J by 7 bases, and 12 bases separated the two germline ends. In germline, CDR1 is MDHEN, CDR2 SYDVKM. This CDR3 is CASSFRGGVGYTF. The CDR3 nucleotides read TGTGCCAGCAGTTTCCGAGGGGGGGTTGGCTACACCTTC.

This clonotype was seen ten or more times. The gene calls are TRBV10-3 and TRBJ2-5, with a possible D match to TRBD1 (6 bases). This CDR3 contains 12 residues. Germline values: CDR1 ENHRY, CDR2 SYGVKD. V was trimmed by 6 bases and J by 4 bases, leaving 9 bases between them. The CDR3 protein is CAIRDRRETQYF. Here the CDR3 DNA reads TGTGCCATCAGGGACAGAAGAGAGACCCAGTACTTC.

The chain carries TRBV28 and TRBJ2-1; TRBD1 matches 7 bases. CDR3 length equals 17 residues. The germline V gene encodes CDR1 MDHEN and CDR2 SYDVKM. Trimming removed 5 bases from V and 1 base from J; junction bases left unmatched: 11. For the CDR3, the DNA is TGTGCCAGCAGTCCCCCGACTGGGACAGAATCCTACAATGAGCAGTTCTTC. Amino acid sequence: CASSPPTGTESYNEQFF.

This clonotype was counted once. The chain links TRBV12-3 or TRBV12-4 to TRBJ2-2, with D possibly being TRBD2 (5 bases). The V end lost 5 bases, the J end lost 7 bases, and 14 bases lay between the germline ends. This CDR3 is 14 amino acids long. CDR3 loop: CASSAEGGYGELFF. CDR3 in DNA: TGTGCCAGCAGTGCAGAAGGAGGATACGGGGAGCTGTTTTTT.

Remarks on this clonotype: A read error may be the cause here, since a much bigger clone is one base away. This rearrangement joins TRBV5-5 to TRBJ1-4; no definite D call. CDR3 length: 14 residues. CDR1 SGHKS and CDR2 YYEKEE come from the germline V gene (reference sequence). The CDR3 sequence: CASSVLVTNEELFF. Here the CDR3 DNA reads TGTGCCAGCAGCGTTCTGGTCACTAATGAAGAACTGTTTTTT.

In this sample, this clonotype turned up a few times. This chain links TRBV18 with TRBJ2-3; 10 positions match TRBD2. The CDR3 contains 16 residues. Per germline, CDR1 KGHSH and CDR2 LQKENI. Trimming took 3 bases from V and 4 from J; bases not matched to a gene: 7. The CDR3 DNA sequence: TGTGCCAGCTCACCGAGAGCGGGAGGGGGCCCAGATACGCAGTATTTT. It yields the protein CASSPRAGGGPDTQYF.

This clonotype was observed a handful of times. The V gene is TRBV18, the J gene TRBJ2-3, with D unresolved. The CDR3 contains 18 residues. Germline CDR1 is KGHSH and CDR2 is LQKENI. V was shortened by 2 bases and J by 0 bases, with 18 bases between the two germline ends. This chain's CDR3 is CASSPYYARIQSTDTQYF. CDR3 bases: TGTGCCAGCTCACCATATTACGCCCGTATTCAGAGCACAGATACGCAGTATTTT.